The source of this TCR beta chain is a study of neurological immune-mediated disorders. Germline-derived CDR1 and CDR2 are SGHTA and FQGNSA. The V gene lost 5 bases and the J gene lost 1 base, with 15 bases spanning the gap. This CDR3 is built from 15 residues. This clonotype was counted many times. The antigen is undetermined. The study's findings and limits: According to phylogenetic grouping, one related-CDR3 cluster, a possible signature, contained the repertoires of 18 of 34 multiple sclerosis patients.

TCRdb re-analysed the 5' RACE reads in MiXCR, keeping a single row per CDR3 protein. The sample consists of about 41,000 distinct CDR3 sequences, roughly 2.5% of them appearing once. Sequenced material: PBMCs. The clonotype originates from a man aged 25-45 years with multiple sclerosis. The V gene is TRBV7-2, the J gene TRBJ2-7; D possibly corresponds to TRBD1 (5 bases). CDR3 DNA sequence: TGTGCCAGCAGCGCTAGGGCGGCAGGGTCCTACGAGCAGTACTTC. Residues: CASSARAAGSYEQYF.